One sample yielded the 17 T cell receptor beta chains listed below, sequenced in a study of T cells after yellow fever vaccination. TCRdb passed the 5' RACE reads through MiXCR, listing each CDR3 protein once. The sample has 150,000 to 200,000 distinct CDR3 sequences, approximately 9.9% seen once. This material consisted of CD8+ T cells sorted from PBMCs, taken 15 days after the yellow fever booster vaccination. The receptor set was obtained from a man between 18 and 29 years old who received the YFV17D yellow fever vaccine.

This clonotype was recorded a few times. The gene calls are TRBV20-1 and TRBJ2-7; possibly TRBD1 for D (5 bases). Trimming removed 0 bases from V and 2 bases from J, with 8 bases in between. CDR1 and CDR2 (germline): DFQATT, SNEGSKA (reference sequence). This CDR3 has 13 amino acids. CDR3 in DNA: TGCAGTGCTAGAGATCAGGACACCTACGAGCAGTACGTC. This codes for CSARDQDTYEQYV.

This clonotype turned up a few times. This sequence joins TRBV5-6 and TRBJ2-3; TRBD1 aligns across 8 bases. Losses at the gene ends were 5 bases for V and 3 bases for J; bases not matched to a gene: 8. CDR1 is SGHDT, CDR2 YYEEEE, per germline. The CDR3 covers 15 residues. CDR3 protein: CASSLTGEPTDTQYF. The CDR3 bases are TGTGCCAGCAGTTTGACAGGGGAACCGACAGATACGCAGTATTTT. Combining the CDR3 with reference TRBV5-6 and TRBJ2-3 gives the whole variable domain DAGVTQSPTHLIKTRGQQVTLRCSPKSGHDTVSWYQQALGQGPQFIFQYYEEEERQRGNFPDRFSGHQFPNYSSELNVNALLLGDSALYLCASSLTGEPTDTQYFGPGTRLTVL.

The chain uses TRBV20-1 and TRBJ1-5; 10 bases are a match to TRBD1. Germline V gives CDR1 DFQATT, CDR2 SNEGSKA (reference sequence). The V gene end was trimmed by 5 bases and the J gene end by 6 bases; junction bases not matched to a gene: 7. This CDR3 is 14 amino acids long. The CDR3 reads CSAQPGQGFQPQHF. CDR3 nucleotides: TGCAGTGCTCAACCGGGACAGGGGTTTCAGCCCCAGCATTTT.

In this sample, this clonotype turned up many times. J is TRBJ2-3 and V is TRBV7-2, with 8 bases fitting TRBD2. Germline CDR1 and CDR2: SGHTA and FQGNSA. V dropped 3 bases and J dropped 5; count of bases not matched to a gene: 7. The CDR3 length is 15 residues. Here the CDR3 DNA reads TGTGCCAGCAGCTTGGCTGGACTAGCAGGAGATACGCAGTATTTT. Amino acid sequence: CASSLAGLAGDTQYF.

In this sample, this clonotype turned up many times. V gene TRBV2 combines with J gene TRBJ2-5; 9 bases map to TRBD1. Germline lookup yields CDR1 SNHLY and CDR2 FYNNEI. This CDR3 is built from 16 residues. V lost 5 bases and J lost 5; bases outside the gene matches: 12. CDR3 nucleotides: TGTGCCAGCAGTAACCCGGGACAGGGATTTATGGAGACCCAGTACTTC. Protein sequence: CASSNPGQGFMETQYF.

This clonotype has ten or more counts. The chain employs TRBV12-3 or TRBV12-4 and TRBJ1-5, with 8 bases identical to TRBD1. The CDR3 length is 14 residues. V lost 6 bases to trimming and J lost 5 bases; unmatched junction nucleotides: 6. CDR3: CASRRTGFDQPQHF. The CDR3 DNA is TGTGCCAGCAGGAGGACAGGGTTCGATCAGCCCCAGCATTTT.

V usage is TRBV5-1 and J usage is TRBJ2-2, with D uncertain. This CDR3 contains 16 residues. V was clipped by 1 base and J by 0 bases, with 10 bases between them. Germline CDR1 SGHRS, CDR2 YFSETQ. DNA for the CDR3: TGCGCCAGCAGCTTGATGTTACAGACGAACACCGGGGAGCTGTTTTTT. Its translation: CASSLMLQTNTGELFF.

The chain combines TRBV7-9 with TRBJ2-3, with unresolved D. Germline V gene sequence: CDR1 SEHNR, CDR2 FQNEAQ (reference sequence). Between the trimmed V and J ends, which lost 5 bases and 5 bases, there was a span of 11 bases. The CDR3 length is 13 residues. CDR3 bases: TGTGCCAGCAGCGGCAGTTGGCGAGATACGCAGTATTTT. Translating it yields CASSGSWRDTQYF.

This chain links TRBV5-1 with TRBJ2-3; TRBD1 agrees at 7 bases. Germline V CDR1 and CDR2: SGHRS, YFSETQ. The CDR3 is made up of 14 amino acids. Trimming removed 0 bases from V and 3 bases from J; junction bases left unmatched: 1. CDR3 loop: CASSLDRGTDTQYF. CDR3 DNA: TGCGCCAGCAGCTTGGACAGGGGAACAGATACGCAGTATTTT.

The gene calls are TRBV10-3 and TRBJ2-3; D gene unclear. With 3 bases removed from V and 4 bases from J, the gap between germline ends came to 8 bases. Germline V gives CDR1 ENHRY, CDR2 SYGVKD. The CDR3 covers 13 residues. The CDR3 sequence: CAISDRTADTQYF. CDR3 nucleotide sequence: TGTGCCATCAGTGATAGGACGGCAGATACGCAGTATTTT.

This clonotype came up many times. V is TRBV5-1 and J is TRBJ1-3, with D possibly matching TRBD1 (6 bases). Trimming cost V 0 bases and J 2 bases, with 12 bases left between them. The CDR3 runs 16 residues. Germline CDR1 SGHRS, CDR2 YFSETQ. DNA of the CDR3: TGCGCCAGCAGCTTGGGTAACGACAGGCCTGGAAACACCATATATTTT. It specifies CASSLGNDRPGNTIYF.

This clonotype was found a few times. The chain couples TRBV20-1 to TRBJ2-2, with a weak D call TRBD1 (5 bases). The CDR3 has 15 amino acids. V lost 2 bases and J lost 1, with 11 bases in between. CDR1 is DFQATT and CDR2 is SNEGSKA in the germline V gene (reference sequence). The CDR3 region has the DNA TGCAGTGCTAGACCGAAGGACAAGAACACCGGGGAGCTGTTTTTT. This sequence encodes CSARPKDKNTGELFF.

This clonotype was counted between two and nine times. The chain is built from TRBV6-5 and TRBJ2-1; TRBD2 matches 12 bases. The J segment lost 4 bases and the V segment lost 6 bases, leaving 4 bases of the junction unmatched. CDR1 and CDR2 (germline): MNHEY, SVGAGI. The CDR3 is 15 residues long. This CDR3 reads CASSQLAGGYNEQFF. The CDR3 DNA reads TGTGCCAGCAGCCAACTAGCGGGGGGTTACAATGAGCAGTTCTTC.

This clonotype has just a few counts. The chain links TRBV5-1 to TRBJ2-1, with a tentative D call TRBD2 (6 bases). This CDR3 is built from 16 residues. Trimming took off 3 bases at V and 0 bases at J, with 13 bases between the two ends. The V gene's germline CDR1 is SGHRS and CDR2 YFSETQ. The CDR3 coding sequence is TGCGCCAGCAGCTCGGGGAGGCAGAGCTCCTACAATGAGCAGTTCTTC. This encodes CASSSGRQSSYNEQFF.

The J gene is TRBJ2-3, the V gene TRBV27, with no clear D. This CDR3 has 13 amino acids. V was clipped by 1 base and J by 2 bases, with 4 bases between them. Germline values: CDR1 MNHEY, CDR2 SMNVEV (reference sequence). This CDR3 reads CASSLYATDTQYF. CDR3 nucleotides: TGTGCCAGCAGTTTATACGCCACAGATACGCAGTATTTT.

This clonotype was observed a few times. CDR3 in amino acids: CASSSGQDKTQYF. CDR3 DNA: TGTGCCAGCAGTTCCGGACAGGACAAGACCCAGTACTTC. The chain employs TRBV27 and TRBJ2-5; TRBD1 agrees at 7 bases. Germline V lookup: CDR1 MNHEY, CDR2 SMNVEV (reference sequence). The CDR3 extends over 13 amino acids. V lost 4 bases and J lost 6; bases outside the gene matches: 5.

The chain combines TRBV4-3 with TRBJ2-3; D possibly corresponds to TRBD2 (6 bases). The germline CDR1 and CDR2 sequences are LGHNA and YSLEER. The CDR3 has 16 residues. With 0 bases removed from V and 1 base from J, the gap between germline ends came to 11 bases. CDR3 nucleotide sequence: TGCGCCAGCAGCCAAGACCAGCGGGTCCGCACAGATACGCAGTATTTT. Its translation is CASSQDQRVRTDTQYF.